This TCR beta chain was sequenced for a study of T cells in Graves' hyperthyroidism and ophthalmopathy (dated by TCRdb to the late 2010s). Some background on the complete study: Peripheral blood samples were taken at the time of initial diagnosis, prior to any treatment. To identify TCR V-J signatures that set the groups apart, the researchers used a discovery cohort of 100 patients, made up of 40 to 45 with Graves' ophthalmopathy and some 60 with stable Graves' hyperthyroidism. Prospective prediction of ophthalmopathy was tested in an independent validation cohort consisting of 18 to 20 hyperthyroidism patients and more than 15 patients who later progressed to ophthalmopathy. The approximately 98 discovery patients were randomly divided into training and test sets at a 7:3 ratio. In roughly six Graves' hyperthyroidism patients, the study also compared T-cell repertoires from thyroid tissue with T-cell repertoires from blood. After sampling, hyperthyroidism patients received methimazole starting at 30 mg daily, and ophthalmopathy patients received high-dose intravenous methylprednisolone. TCR Vbeta CDR3 sequencing of 130 to 150 peripheral blood samples (around 45 ophthalmopathy, 75 hyperthyroidism and about 17 progressor patients) is reported in the paper. Findings and caveats that apply to the study as a whole: Sample size was not statistically predetermined, and blinding of investigators to group allocation was not performed. In cross-validation, a model built on a 13 V-J signature told ophthalmopathy apart from stable hyperthyroidism with 85% to 90% sensitivity and about 81% specificity, and in testing the same model reached 80%/75%. During validation, the model predicted progression to ophthalmopathy a median of approximately 6 months ahead of onset, with more than 55% sensitivity and roughly 75% specificity. Most expanded thyroid clonotypes (frequency above 0.001) were also found in blood, which suggests that blood repertoires may mirror thyroid immune responses.

This clonotype showed up many times. This receptor's antigen is unknown. No clone much larger than this one lies a single base away; base qualities are absent. Amplification of TCR beta CDR3 regions was carried out from RNA transcripts. The first round of RT-PCR for the TCR CDR3 was performed with the HTBI primer set and the Qiagen OneStep RT-PCR kit. A second multiplex PCR round built the libraries, followed by size selection and purification. The libraries were sequenced on an Illumina HiSeq2000 using paired-end 100 bp reads. Concerning the study's data processing: Raw data were processed with SOAPnuke, discarding reads with adapters, uncalled bases, mean Phred below 15, or no exact constant-primer or identifier match. COPE v1.2.5 was used to merge the high-quality paired reads, and each unique nucleotide sequence was defined as a clonotype. MiTCR v1.1 was used to align the clonotypes against IMGT TRBV, TRBD and TRBJ reference segments. The analysis included only V-J combinations with a frequency above 0.0001, which together covered approximately 99% of the repertoires. A TCS score was defined as the ratio of F50 (clonal expansion) to E x V (chaos), with BLOSUM62-based TCRdist applied between CDR3 peptides within each V-J. Welch's t-statistics and random forest reduced fewer than 600 V-J features to 13, which were used in a naive Bayes classifier (R e1071). Using fastp trimming at Q25 and MiXCR clonotype assembly, TCRdb reanalyzed the public sequencing data and kept in-frame beta chains. Each record represents a unique CDR3 protein, reported with the most common genes and DNA among its rows. TCRdb's processing, not the authors' own work, is the source of the V and J calls. The sample profile shows about 300,000 distinct CDR3 sequences; 12% to 15% of them were found once. Of the sample, roughly 7.7% falls within the top ten clones.

Graves' hyperthyroidism was defined as stable when no progression to ophthalmopathy occurred over 18 months of follow-up. Hyperthyroidism patients were newly diagnosed, had a disease duration of under 2 months, and were aged 18 to 65 years. Any patient with an uncontrolled infection, another autoimmune disease, pregnancy or lactation was excluded. Diagnoses relied on clinical symptoms, serum thyroxine and TRAb, thyroid ultrasound and orbital computed tomography. PBMCs were isolated from 10 ml of fresh peripheral blood by Ficoll-Paque density gradient centrifugation. Trizol reagent was used to extract total RNA, and RNA quality was then checked on an Agilent 2100 Bioanalyzer. The CDR3 runs 16 residues from the cysteine to the phenylalanine. Solely the CDR3 DNA is kept, with 48 bases framed from the first base. Via the germline V gene (reference sequence), CDR1 is LGHDT and CDR2 YNNKEL. Compared with germline, V lacks 1 base and J lacks 6 bases; bases without a gene match: 4.

Sequenced material: blood. The receptor was isolated from a woman aged 40 to 49 with Graves' hyperthyroidism. The rearrangement joined TRBV3-1 to TRBJ1-5; 12 bases in the junction line up with TRBD1. CDR3 reads: CASSQAGTGGSQPQHF. The nucleotides are TGTGCCAGCAGCCAAGCCGGGACAGGGGGCAGTCAGCCCCAGCATTTT.